What follows describes a single T cell receptor (beta chain). Its cognate antigen is unknown. One end of the junction does not line up with germline, which may come from a read error. The data originate from a study of blood T cells in healthy people across ages. As for the study in general: Through template switching, about one barcoded beta molecule was captured per two T cells, as measured in model experiments. Study outcomes and limitations: Both higher diversity and more naive CD4+ cells marked long-lived donors when set against aged donors.

This CDR3 contains 14 residues. The authors ran a second PCR of roughly 6 to 12 cycles using a sample-barcoded 5' primer and a J-beta primer mix. Unique molecular identifiers of 12 random nucleotides labeled each cDNA. Each CDR3 protein is one row after TCRdb ran MiXCR on the 5' RACE reads. The top ten clones hold 2.1% of a sample with 1.5 million to 2 million distinct CDR3 sequences, roughly 50% of them seen once. The gene calls are TRBV12-3 or TRBV12-4 and TRBJ2-1, with 10 bases fitting TRBD2. The clonotype was recovered from a woman aged 40 to 50 in good health. Input material: blood. CDR3 nucleotide sequence: TGTGCCAGCAGTGTAGCGGGGGGTTCCGATGAGCAGTTCTTC. Translation: CASSVAGGSDEQFF.